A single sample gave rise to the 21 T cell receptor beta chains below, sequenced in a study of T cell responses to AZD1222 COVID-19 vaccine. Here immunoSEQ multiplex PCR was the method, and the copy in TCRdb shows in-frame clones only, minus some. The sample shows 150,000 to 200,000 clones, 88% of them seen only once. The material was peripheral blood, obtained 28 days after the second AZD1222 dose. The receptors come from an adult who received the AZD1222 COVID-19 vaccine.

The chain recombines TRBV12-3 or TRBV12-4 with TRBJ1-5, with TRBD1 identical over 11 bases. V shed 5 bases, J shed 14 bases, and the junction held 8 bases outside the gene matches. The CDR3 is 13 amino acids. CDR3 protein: CASSPIRTGGEHF. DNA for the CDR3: TGTGCCAGCAGTCCTATACGGACAGGGGGCGAGCATTTT.

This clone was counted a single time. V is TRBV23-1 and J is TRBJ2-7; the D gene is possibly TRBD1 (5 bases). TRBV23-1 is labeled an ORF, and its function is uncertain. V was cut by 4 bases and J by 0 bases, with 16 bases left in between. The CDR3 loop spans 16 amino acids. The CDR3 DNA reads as TGCGCCAGCAGTCTTACCCCGCCAGACAGCTCCTACGAGCAGTACTTC. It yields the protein CASSLTPPDSSYEQYF.

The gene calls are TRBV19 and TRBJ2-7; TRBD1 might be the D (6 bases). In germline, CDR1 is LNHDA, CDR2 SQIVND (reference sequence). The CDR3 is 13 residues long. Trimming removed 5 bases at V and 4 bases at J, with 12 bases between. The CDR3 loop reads CASSVDRRYEQYF. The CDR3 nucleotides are TGTGCCAGTAGTGTTGACAGGCGATACGAGCAGTACTTC.

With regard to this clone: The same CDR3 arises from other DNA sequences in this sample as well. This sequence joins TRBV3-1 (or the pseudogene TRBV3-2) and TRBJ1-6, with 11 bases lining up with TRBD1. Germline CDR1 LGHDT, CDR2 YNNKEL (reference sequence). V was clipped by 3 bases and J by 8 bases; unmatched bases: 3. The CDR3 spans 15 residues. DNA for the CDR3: TGTGCCAGCAGCCAGCCGGGACAGGGGGATTCACCCCTCCACTTT. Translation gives CASSQPGQGDSPLHF.

DNA for the CDR3: TGTGCCAGCAGCCCAACGACAGGGGAGGCCTATGGCTACACCTTC. Its protein product is CASSPTTGEAYGYTF. The V and J genes are TRBV5-4 and TRBJ1-2; 8 bases map to TRBD1. This CDR3 region has 15 residues. Trimming at V came to 4 bases and at J to 4 bases, leaving 9 bases not matched to a gene. Germline lookup yields CDR1 SGHNT and CDR2 YYREEE (reference sequence).

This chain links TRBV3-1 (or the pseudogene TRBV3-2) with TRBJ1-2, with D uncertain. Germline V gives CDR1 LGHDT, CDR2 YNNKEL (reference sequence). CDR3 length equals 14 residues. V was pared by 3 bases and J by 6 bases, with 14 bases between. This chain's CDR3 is CASSHWTDRDGYTF. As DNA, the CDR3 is TGTGCCAGCAGCCACTGGACGGATAGGGATGGCTACACCTTC.

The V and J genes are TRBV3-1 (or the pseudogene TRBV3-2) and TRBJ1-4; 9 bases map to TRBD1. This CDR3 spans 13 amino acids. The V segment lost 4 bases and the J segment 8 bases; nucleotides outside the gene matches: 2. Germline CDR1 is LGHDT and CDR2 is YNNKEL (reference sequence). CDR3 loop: CASSPTGGEKLFF. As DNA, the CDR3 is TGTGCCAGCAGCCCCACAGGGGGCGAAAAACTGTTTTTT.

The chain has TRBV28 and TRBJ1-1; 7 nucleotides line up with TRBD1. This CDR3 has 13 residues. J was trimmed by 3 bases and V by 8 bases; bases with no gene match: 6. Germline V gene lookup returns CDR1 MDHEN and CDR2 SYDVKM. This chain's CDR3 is CASCSGGDTEAFF. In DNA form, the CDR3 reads TGTGCCAGCTGCTCAGGGGGGGACACTGAAGCTTTCTTT.

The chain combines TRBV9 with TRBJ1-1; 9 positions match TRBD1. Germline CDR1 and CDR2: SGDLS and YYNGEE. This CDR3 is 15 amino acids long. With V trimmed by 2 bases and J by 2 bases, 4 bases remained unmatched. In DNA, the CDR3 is TGTGCCAGCAGCGTCCGGGACAGGGACAACACTGAAGCTTTCTTT. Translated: CASSVRDRDNTEAFF. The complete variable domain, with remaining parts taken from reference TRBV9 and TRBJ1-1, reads DSGVTQTPKHLITATGQRVTLRCSPRSGDLSVYWYQQSLDQGLQFLIQYYNGEERAKGNILERFSAQQFPDLHSELNLSSLELGDSALYFCASSVRDRDNTEAFFGQGTRLTVV.

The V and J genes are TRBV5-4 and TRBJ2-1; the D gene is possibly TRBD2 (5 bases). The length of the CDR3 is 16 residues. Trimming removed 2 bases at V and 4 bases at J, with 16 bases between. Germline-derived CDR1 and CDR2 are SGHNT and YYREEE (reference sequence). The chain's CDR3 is CASSLSRVKPYNEQFF. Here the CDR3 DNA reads TGTGCCAGCAGCTTATCGCGGGTCAAACCTTACAATGAGCAGTTCTTC.

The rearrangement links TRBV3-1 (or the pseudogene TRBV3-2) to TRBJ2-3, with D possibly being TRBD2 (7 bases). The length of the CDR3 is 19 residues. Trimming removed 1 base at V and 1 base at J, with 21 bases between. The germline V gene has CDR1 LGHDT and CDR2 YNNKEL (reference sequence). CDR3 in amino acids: CASSQGFLRGGIGTDTQYF. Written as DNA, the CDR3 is TGTGCCAGCAGCCAAGGGTTCTTGAGGGGGGGGATAGGCACAGATACGCAGTATTTT.

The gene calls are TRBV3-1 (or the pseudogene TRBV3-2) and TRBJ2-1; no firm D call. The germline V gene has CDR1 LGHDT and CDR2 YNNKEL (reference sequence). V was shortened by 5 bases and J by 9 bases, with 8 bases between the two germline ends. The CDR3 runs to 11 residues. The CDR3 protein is CASSVPGEQFF. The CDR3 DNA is TGTGCCAGCAGCGTACCAGGTGAGCAGTTCTTC.

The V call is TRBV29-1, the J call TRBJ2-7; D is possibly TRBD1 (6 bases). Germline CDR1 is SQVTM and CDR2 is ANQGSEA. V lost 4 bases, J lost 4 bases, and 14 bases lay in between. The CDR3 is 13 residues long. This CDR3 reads CSVVYDRNYEQYF. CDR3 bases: TGCAGCGTTGTATACGACAGGAATTACGAGCAGTACTTC.

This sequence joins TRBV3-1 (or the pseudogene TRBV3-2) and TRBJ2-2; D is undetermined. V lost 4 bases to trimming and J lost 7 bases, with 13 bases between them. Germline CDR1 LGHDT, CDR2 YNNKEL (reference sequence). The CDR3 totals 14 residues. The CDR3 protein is CASSRTPEIGELFF. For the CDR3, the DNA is TGTGCCAGCAGCCGGACGCCGGAGATCGGGGAGCTGTTTTTT.

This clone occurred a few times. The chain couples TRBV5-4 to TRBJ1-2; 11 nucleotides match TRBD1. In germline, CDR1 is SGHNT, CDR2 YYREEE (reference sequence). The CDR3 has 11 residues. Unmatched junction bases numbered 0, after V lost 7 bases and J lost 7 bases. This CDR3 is CASGQGAGYTF. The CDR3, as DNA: TGTGCCAGCGGACAGGGGGCTGGCTACACCTTC.

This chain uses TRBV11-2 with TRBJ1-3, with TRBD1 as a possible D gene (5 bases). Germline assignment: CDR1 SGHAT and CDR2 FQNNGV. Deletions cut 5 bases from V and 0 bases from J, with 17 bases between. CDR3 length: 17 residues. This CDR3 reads CASSLSFQGSSGNTIYF. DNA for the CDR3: TGTGCCAGCAGCCTATCGTTCCAGGGTAGCTCTGGAAACACCATATATTTT.

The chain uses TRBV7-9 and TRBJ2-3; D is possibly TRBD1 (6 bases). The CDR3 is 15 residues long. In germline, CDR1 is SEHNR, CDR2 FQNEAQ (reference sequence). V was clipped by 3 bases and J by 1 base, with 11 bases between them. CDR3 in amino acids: CASSFGGRGTDTQYF. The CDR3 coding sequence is TGTGCCAGCAGCTTTGGGGGCAGGGGCACAGATACGCAGTATTTT. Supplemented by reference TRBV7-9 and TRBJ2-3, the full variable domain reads DTGVSQNPRHKITKRGQNVTFRCDPISEHNRLYWYRQTLGQGPEFLTYFQNEAQLEKSRLLSDRFSAERPKGSFSTLEIQRTEQGDSAMYLCASSFGGRGTDTQYFGPGTRLTVL.

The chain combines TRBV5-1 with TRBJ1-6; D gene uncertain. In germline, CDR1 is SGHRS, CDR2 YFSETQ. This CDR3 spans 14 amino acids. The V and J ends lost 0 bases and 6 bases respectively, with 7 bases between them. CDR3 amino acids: CASSLDGVNSPLHF. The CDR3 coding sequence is TGCGCCAGCAGCTTGGACGGAGTTAATTCACCCCTCCACTTT.

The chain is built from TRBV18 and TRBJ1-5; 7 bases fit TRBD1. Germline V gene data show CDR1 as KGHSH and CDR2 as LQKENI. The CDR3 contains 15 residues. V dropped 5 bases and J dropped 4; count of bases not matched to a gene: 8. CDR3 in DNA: TGTGCCAGCTCAGCTAGGACAGGTAATAATCAGCCCCAGCATTTT. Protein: CASSARTGNNQPQHF.

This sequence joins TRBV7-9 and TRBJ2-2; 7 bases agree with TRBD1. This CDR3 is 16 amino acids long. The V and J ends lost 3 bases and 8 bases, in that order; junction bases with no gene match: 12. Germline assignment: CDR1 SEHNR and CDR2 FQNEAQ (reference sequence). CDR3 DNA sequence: TGTGCCAGCAGCTTCGGCGGCCGACAGGGTGGTGGGGAGCTGTTTTTT. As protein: CASSFGGRQGGGELFF.

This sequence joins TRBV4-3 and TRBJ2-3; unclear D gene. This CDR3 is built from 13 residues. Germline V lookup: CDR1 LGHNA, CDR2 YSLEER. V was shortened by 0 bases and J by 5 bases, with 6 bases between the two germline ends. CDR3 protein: CASSQDAQDTQYF. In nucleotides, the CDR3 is TGCGCCAGCAGCCAAGACGCGCAAGATACGCAGTATTTT.